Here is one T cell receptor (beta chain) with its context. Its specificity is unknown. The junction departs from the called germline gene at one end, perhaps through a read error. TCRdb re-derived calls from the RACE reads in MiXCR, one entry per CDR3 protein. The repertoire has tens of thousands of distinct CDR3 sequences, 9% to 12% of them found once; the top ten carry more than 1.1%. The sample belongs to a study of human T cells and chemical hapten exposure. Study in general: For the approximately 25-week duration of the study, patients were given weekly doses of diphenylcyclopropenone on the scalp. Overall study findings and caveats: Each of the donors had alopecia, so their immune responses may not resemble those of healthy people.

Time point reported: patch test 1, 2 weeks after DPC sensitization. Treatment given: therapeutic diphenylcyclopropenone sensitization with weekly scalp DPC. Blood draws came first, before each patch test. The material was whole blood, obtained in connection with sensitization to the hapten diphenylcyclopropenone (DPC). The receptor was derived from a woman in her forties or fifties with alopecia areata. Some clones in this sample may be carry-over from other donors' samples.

The CDR3 bases are TGCGCCGGCAGCTCCGGGGGGCAGGGGGCTGAAGCTTTCTTT. Its translation: CAGSSGGQGAEAFF. The V and J genes are TRBV5-1 and TRBJ1-1, with 7 bases that match TRBD1. This CDR3 region has 14 residues. Germline loops: CDR1 SGHRS, CDR2 YFSETQ.